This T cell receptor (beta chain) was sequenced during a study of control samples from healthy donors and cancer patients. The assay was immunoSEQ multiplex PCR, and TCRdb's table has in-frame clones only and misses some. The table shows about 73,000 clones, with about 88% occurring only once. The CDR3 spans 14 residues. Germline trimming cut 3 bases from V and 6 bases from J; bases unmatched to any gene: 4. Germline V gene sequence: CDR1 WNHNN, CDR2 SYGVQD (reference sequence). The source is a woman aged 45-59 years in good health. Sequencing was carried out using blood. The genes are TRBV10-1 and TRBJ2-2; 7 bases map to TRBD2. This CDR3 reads CASSDGLAAGELFF. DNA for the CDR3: TGCGCCAGCAGTGATGGGCTAGCGGCCGGGGAGCTGTTTTTT.